Following are 23 T cell receptor beta chains from one sample sequenced in a study of blood T cell repertoires in COVID-19. Using immunoSEQ multiplex PCR, the repertoire was profiled, and TCRdb retains in-frame clones only, with some absent. The sample includes 65,000 to 85,000 clones, over 70% seen only once; the top ten take roughly 15%. The specimen sequenced was peripheral blood. These TCRs come from a human donor in a cohort sampled during active COVID-19.

On this clone: Other DNA sequences in the same sample also yield this CDR3. The chain's CDR3 is CATSDLGDSSTDTQYF. CDR3 DNA: TGTGCCACCAGTGATTTGGGAGATTCTAGCACAGATACGCAGTATTTT. The rearrangement links TRBV24-1 to TRBJ2-3, with D uncertain. Germline V gene lookup returns CDR1 KGHDR and CDR2 SFDVKD. The CDR3 spans 16 residues. Trimming shortened V by 0 bases and J by 0 bases, and 9 bases separated the two germline ends.

The chain combines TRBV4-1 with TRBJ2-1; 8 bases are a match to TRBD2. Germline V gene lookup returns CDR1 MGHRA and CDR2 YSYEKL. There are 16 residues in the CDR3. After removal of 4 bases from V and 7 bases from J, the junction contained 12 bases not matched to a gene. The DNA of the CDR3 is TGCGCCAGCAGCCGTCCCATTGCGGGGGGCCTGAATGAGCAGTTCTTC. This translates into CASSRPIAGGLNEQFF.

This chain uses TRBV4-1 with TRBJ2-5; a weak D match, TRBD2 (5 bases). Germline V lookup: CDR1 MGHRA, CDR2 YSYEKL. The CDR3 runs 17 residues. V shed 1 base and J shed 5 bases, with 20 bases lying between them. The CDR3 loop reads CASSQGFLPGNKETQYF. As DNA, the CDR3 is TGCGCCAGCAGCCAAGGATTTCTCCCGGGGAACAAGGAGACCCAGTACTTC.

This chain joins TRBV30 and TRBJ2-3; 8 bases map to TRBD1. The CDR3 is 14 amino acids. Per the germline V gene, CDR1 is GTSNPN and CDR2 is SVGIG (reference sequence). V trimming: 5 bases; J trimming: 8 bases; junction bases outside the gene matches: 12. The CDR3 spells CAWVTDRDRGTQYF. CDR3 nucleotides: TGTGCCTGGGTAACGGACAGGGACAGAGGTACGCAGTATTTT.

The V and J genes are TRBV6-2 or TRBV6-3 and TRBJ2-5; 8 bases align to TRBD2. The ends lost 0 bases at V and 0 bases at J; junction bases unmatched: 12. The CDR3 sequence is 19 residues long. Germline assignment: CDR1 MNHEY and CDR2 SVGEGT. CDR3 sequence reads: CASSYSVFTLAGNQETQYF. The CDR3 region has the DNA TGTGCCAGCAGTTACTCCGTTTTTACTCTAGCGGGTAACCAAGAGACCCAGTACTTC.

The CDR3 spells CASSALTSGNTGELFF. The CDR3, as DNA: TGTGCCAGCAGCGCCCTGACTAGCGGAAACACCGGGGAGCTGTTTTTT. This chain connects TRBV9 to TRBJ2-2, with 9 bases aligning to TRBD2. Germline V gene sequence: CDR1 SGDLS, CDR2 YYNGEE. This CDR3 spans 16 amino acids. The V segment lost 3 bases and the J segment 2 bases; nucleotides outside the gene matches: 5. The full variable domain, completed using reference TRBV9 and TRBJ2-2, is DSGVTQTPKHLITATGQRVTLRCSPRSGDLSVYWYQQSLDQGLQFLIQYYNGEERAKGNILERFSAQQFPDLHSELNLSSLELGDSALYFCASSALTSGNTGELFFGEGSRLTVL.

The chain combines TRBV6-2 or TRBV6-3 with TRBJ2-7; D is ambiguous. Per germline, CDR1 MNHEY and CDR2 SVGEGT. The ends were cut back, 6 bases at V and 0 bases at J, with 6 bases in the middle. The CDR3 extends over 12 amino acids. The CDR3: CASSPGSYEQYV. The CDR3 DNA reads as TGTGCCAGCAGCCCCGGCTCCTACGAGCAGTACGTC.

The V gene is TRBV4-1, the J gene TRBJ1-1; D is unclear. Germline CDR1 and CDR2: MGHRA and YSYEKL. The V end lost 0 bases, the J end lost 1 base, and 6 bases lay between the germline ends. This CDR3 comprises 14 residues. CDR3 DNA sequence: TGCGCCAGCAGCCAAGATCGGGGGAACACTGAAGCTTTCTTT. Translation: CASSQDRGNTEAFF.

V gene TRBV7-6 combines with J gene TRBJ1-4; 8 bases agree with TRBD1. V was clipped by 4 bases and J by 6 bases; unmatched bases: 4. The CDR3 loop spans 14 amino acids. Germline CDR1 is SGHVS and CDR2 is FNYEAQ. The CDR3 DNA follows: TGTGCCAGCAGCTCCGGGACAGGTTATGAAAAACTGTTTTTT. Translation gives CASSSGTGYEKLFF.

V and J are TRBV6-2 or TRBV6-3 and TRBJ2-7, with TRBD1 matching over 8 bases. The CDR3 covers 17 residues. With V trimmed by 1 base and J by 1 base, 9 bases remained unmatched. Germline V gene data show CDR1 as MNHEY and CDR2 as SVGEGT. The CDR3 DNA sequence: TGTGCCAGCAGTTACTACAATCCGGGACAGGCATCCTACGAGCAGTACGTC. Translation gives CASSYYNPGQASYEQYV.

The chain joins TRBV25-1 to TRBJ1-2; no definite D call. The germline V gene has CDR1 MGHDK and CDR2 SYGVNS. Trimming stripped 6 bases from V and 3 bases from J, with 17 bases between. The CDR3 length is 15 residues. CDR3 region: CASSAVGERDYGYTF. The CDR3, as DNA: TGTGCCAGCAGCGCCGTCGGGGAAAGGGACTATGGCTACACCTTC.

This clone was counted a few times. V and J are TRBV7-3 and TRBJ2-3; 10 positions match TRBD2. The trim removed 6 bases at V and 4 bases at J, leaving 7 bases unmatched. Germline CDR1 is SGHTA and CDR2 is FQGTGA. The CDR3 is 15 amino acids. Here the CDR3 reads CASSRSGGAADTQYF. CDR3 sequence (DNA): TGTGCCAGCAGTCGAAGCGGGGGGGCCGCAGATACGCAGTATTTT.

The chain links TRBV4-3 to TRBJ1-2, with TRBD1 identical over 7 bases. In germline, CDR1 is LGHNA, CDR2 YSLEER. V shed 0 bases, J shed 7 bases, and the junction held 5 bases outside the gene matches. The CDR3 runs 14 residues. DNA for the CDR3: TGCGCCAGCAGCCAAGATACAGGGGACCCTGGCTACACCTTC. Protein: CASSQDTGDPGYTF.

This clone was counted once. CDR3 sequence (DNA): TGTGCCAGCAATCCCAGGGCCGGGGCCAACGTCCTGACTTTC. As protein: CASNPRAGANVLTF. The rearrangement links TRBV6-5 to TRBJ2-6; perhaps TRBD1 as D (5 bases). The CDR3 has 14 amino acids. Germline assignment: CDR1 MNHEY and CDR2 SVGAGI. With 7 bases removed from V and 4 bases from J, the gap between germline ends came to 11 bases.

The chain is built from TRBV5-1 and TRBJ2-1, with TRBD1 matching over 7 bases. This CDR3 comprises 14 residues. The ends lost 3 bases at V and 2 bases at J; junction bases unmatched: 2. Germline CDR1 SGHRS, CDR2 YFSETQ. CDR3 loop: CASSSGGPYNEQFF. The CDR3 bases are TGCGCCAGCAGCTCAGGGGGTCCCTACAATGAGCAGTTCTTC.

The chain couples TRBV7-8 to TRBJ2-7, with a weak D call TRBD1 (6 bases). The germline V gene has CDR1 SGHVS and CDR2 FQNEAQ. This CDR3 is 15 amino acids long. Trimming stripped 1 base from V and 4 bases from J, with 14 bases between. The CDR3 DNA reads TGTGCCAGCAGCTTAGGGGAACTAACAGGGTACGAGCAGTACGTC. Amino acids: CASSLGELTGYEQYV.

This chain joins TRBV11-3 and TRBJ1-6; 8 nucleotides match TRBD1. This CDR3 has 15 residues. Germline lookup yields CDR1 SGHNT and CDR2 YENEEA. V lost 5 bases, J lost 7 bases, and 7 bases stayed unmatched. CDR3 in DNA: TGTGCCAGCAGCCTTGGACAGGGTGGGAATTCACCCCTCCACTTT. Amino acid sequence: CASSLGQGGNSPLHF. The variable domain in full, with the rest retrieved from reference TRBV11-3 and TRBJ1-6, is EAGVVQSPRYKIIEKKQPVAFWCNPISGHNTLYWYLQNLGQGPELLIRYENEEAVDDSQLPKDRFSAERLKGVDSTLKIQPAELGDSAVYLCASSLGQGGNSPLHFGNGTRLTVT.

J is TRBJ2-5 and V is TRBV18, with 11 bases lining up with TRBD2. V lost 3 bases and J lost 1; bases outside the gene matches: 4. The CDR3 sequence is 16 residues long. CDR1 is KGHSH and CDR2 is LQKENI in the germline V gene. The CDR3 spells CASSPQLAGAQETQYF. Here the CDR3 DNA reads TGTGCCAGCTCACCCCAACTAGCGGGGGCCCAAGAGACCCAGTACTTC. Full variable domain (missing parts from reference TRBV18 and TRBJ2-5): NAGVMQNPRHLVRRRGQEARLRCSPMKGHSHVYWYRQLPEEGLKFMVYLQKENIIDESGMPKERFSAEFPKEGPSILRIQQVVRGDSAAYFCASSPQLAGAQETQYFGPGTRLLVL.

The J gene is TRBJ2-7, the V gene TRBV30, with 10 nucleotides matching TRBD2. V gave up 7 bases and J gave up 3 bases; unmatched junction bases: 6. CDR3 length: 13 residues. The germline V gene has CDR1 GTSNPN and CDR2 SVGIG (reference sequence). The CDR3 region is CALQLAGLYEQYV. The DNA for the CDR3 is TGTGCCTTGCAACTAGCGGGACTCTACGAGCAGTACGTC.

This rearrangement joins TRBV12-3 or TRBV12-4 to TRBJ1-3, with no clear D. V lost 6 bases and J 4 bases, leaving 10 bases between the germline ends. This CDR3 region has 13 residues. This CDR3 reads CASRRSSGNTIYF. The CDR3 DNA follows: TGTGCCAGCAGGAGATCGTCAGGAAACACCATATATTTT.

The table lists this clone with a count of one. The genes are TRBV4-1 and TRBJ1-1, with TRBD1 as a possible D gene (6 bases). The germline gives CDR1 MGHRA, CDR2 YSYEKL. V was shortened by 2 bases and J by 1 base, with 8 bases between the two germline ends. The CDR3 covers 14 residues. This CDR3 reads CASSQRTANTEAFF. The CDR3 nucleotides read TGCGCCAGCAGCCAACGGACAGCGAACACTGAAGCTTTCTTT.

The V call is TRBV5-1, the J call TRBJ2-7, with unresolved D. Germline V CDR1 and CDR2: SGHRS, YFSETQ. V lost 7 bases, J lost 3 bases, and 14 bases lay in between. This CDR3 comprises 13 residues. The DNA for the CDR3 is TGCGCCAGCCTTCTAGACTCTAGCTACGAGCAGTACTTC. This gives the protein CASLLDSSYEQYF.

The genes are TRBV4-3 and TRBJ1-5; D call uncertain. V was clipped by 1 base and J by 2 bases, with 6 bases between them. Per germline, CDR1 LGHNA and CDR2 YSLEER. The CDR3 length is 14 residues. The CDR3 DNA follows: TGCGCCAGCAGCCAAGTGTCAGGCAATCAGCCCCAGCATTTT. Translating gives CASSQVSGNQPQHF.